This TCR beta chain was identified in a study of T-cell memory formation after mild COVID-19. Of note for this clonotype: Its specificity is not known.

V gave up 6 bases and J gave up 8 bases, with 22 bases separating them. This CDR3 has 15 residues. Germline V gives CDR1 LGHDT, CDR2 YNNKEL (reference sequence). Study conclusions and caveats: Researchers could not confirm that second-wave clones peaking on day 37 targeted SARS-CoV-2. Memory cells collected pre-infection included some clones that later responded, suggesting cross-reactive memory joined. A balance of CD4 and CD8 characterized clones contracting day 15 to 85, whereas later expanders leaned CD4+.

TCRdb ran MiXCR on the 5' RACE reads and lists one entry per CDR3 protein. The sample has roughly 130,000 distinct CDR3 sequences, about 6% seen once; the top ten hold approximately 2%. This chain uses TRBV3-1 with TRBJ1-1, with a tentative D call TRBD1 (5 bases). Source material: PBMCs or a T cell subset sorted from them (not recorded which). The TCR comes from an adult woman who had mild COVID-19 (a few samples of this study predate the infection). Cell type and time point are not known. DNA of the CDR3: TGTGCCAGCAGGCCCGGGGCTGAAAGCGGGGCCGAAGCTTTCTTT. Protein sequence: CASRPGAESGAEAFF.